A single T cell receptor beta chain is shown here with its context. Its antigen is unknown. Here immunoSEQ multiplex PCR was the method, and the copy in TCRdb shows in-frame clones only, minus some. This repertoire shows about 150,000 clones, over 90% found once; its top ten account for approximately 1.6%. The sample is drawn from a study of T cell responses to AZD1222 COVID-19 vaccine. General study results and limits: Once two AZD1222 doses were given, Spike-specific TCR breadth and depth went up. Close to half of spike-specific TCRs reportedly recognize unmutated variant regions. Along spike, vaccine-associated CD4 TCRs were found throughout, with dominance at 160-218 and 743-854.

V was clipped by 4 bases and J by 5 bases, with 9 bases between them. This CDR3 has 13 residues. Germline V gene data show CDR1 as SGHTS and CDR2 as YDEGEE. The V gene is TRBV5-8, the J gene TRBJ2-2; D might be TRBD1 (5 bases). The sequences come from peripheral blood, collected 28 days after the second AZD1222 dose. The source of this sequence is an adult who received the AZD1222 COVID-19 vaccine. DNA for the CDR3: TGTGCCAGCAGCATTAGACAGACCGGGGAGCTGTTTTTT. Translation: CASSIRQTGELFF.